The clone carrying this TCR beta chain was seen a handful of times. Preparation of the TCRbeta library involved a method that used unique molecular identifiers. Each CDR3 protein gets one entry after TCRdb re-called the PCR reads with MiXCR. The table lists fewer than 400,000 distinct CDR3 sequences, just over 20% of them singletons. This CDR3 has 15 amino acids. Germline V gene data show CDR1 as SQVTM and CDR2 as ANQGSEA. The V and J ends lost 3 bases and 8 bases, in that order; junction bases with no gene match: 12. This entry belongs to a study of T-cell reconstitution after alpha-beta-depleted transplantation in children.

The genes are TRBV29-1 and TRBJ2-1; TRBD2 aligns across 8 bases. Specimen: PBMCs from the stem cell graft donor, collected from the stem cell graft. The receptor's source is a human donor who donated a stem cell graft to a child with acute myeloid leukemia. CDR3 sequence reads: CSVDSGGTRVDEQFF. The CDR3 nucleotides read TGCAGCGTTGACTCTGGAGGGACTAGAGTTGATGAGCAGTTCTTC.